This TCR beta chain was found in a study of shared clonotypes between healthy human individuals. Study-level points and caveats: A few donors had roughly 5% of their naive CD4 clonotypes in common.

Comment on this clone: What it binds is unknown.

Those who donated, Caucasian adults without exception, all lived in Nashville, Tennessee. The table came from immunoSEQ multiplex PCR; TCRdb's copy has only in-frame clones and leaves some out. Among 2 million to 2.5 million clones, about 90% were seen once, and the ten largest hold 0.37%. This TCR was recovered from a man between 18 and 35 years old in good health. Some clones in this sample may be carry-over from other donors' samples. The specimen was naive CD4+ T cells from PBMCs. Subset given: CD45RA+ positively selected.

CDR3 nucleotides: TGTGCCAGCTCACCCGGACGGCCCGGGGAGCTGTTTTTT. It encodes CASSPGRPGELFF. The chain joins TRBV18 to TRBJ2-2; D is undetermined. The CDR3 has 13 amino acids. The germline CDR1 and CDR2 sequences are KGHSH and LQKENI. V lost 3 bases, J lost 6 bases, and 8 bases lay in between.